This passage covers 27 T cell receptor beta chains from one sample sequenced in a study of CD8 T cells in ankylosing spondylitis. These receptors have no identified antigens. TCRdb re-called the 5' RACE reads with MiXCR, one entry per CDR3 protein. The sample contains 750,000 to 850,000 distinct CDR3 sequences, over 9.5% of which appear only once. Study-level findings and limits: Seemingly distinctive of ankylosing spondylitis blood was a TCR beta motif formed by eight highly homologous variants.

Sequences were obtained from blood, either unsorted or a sorted T cell fraction (not recorded which). The receptors originated from a male donor with ankylosing spondylitis.

The chain is built from TRBV7-8 and TRBJ2-4; D possibly corresponds to TRBD2 (6 bases). CDR3 length: 14 residues. The V and J ends lost 2 bases and 5 bases respectively, with 10 bases between them. The V gene's germline CDR1 is SGHVS and CDR2 FQNEAQ. The CDR3 region has the DNA TGTGCCAGCAGCTTATACGGACTACAAAACATTCAGTACTTC. Protein product: CASSLYGLQNIQYF.

The chain combines TRBV7-8 with TRBJ2-1; D gene ambiguous. Germline V gene data show CDR1 as SGHVS and CDR2 as FQNEAQ. V lost 5 bases, J lost 0 bases, and 14 bases lay in between. CDR3 size: 16 residues. CDR3 residues: CASSPPGASSYNEQFF. The CDR3 DNA is TGTGCCAGCAGCCCCCCGGGCGCTAGCTCCTACAATGAGCAGTTCTTC.

The chain carries TRBV24-1 and TRBJ2-3; 8 bases line up with TRBD1. The CDR3 loop spans 13 amino acids. The germline V gene encodes CDR1 KGHDR and CDR2 SFDVKD. CDR3 DNA: TGTGCAACCCGGGGACAGGGCACAGATACGCAGTATTTT. Residues: CATRGQGTDTQYF.

The CDR3 DNA reads as TGCGCCAGCAGCCAATTCCCCGGGGGAGGGATAGGATCGACCGGGGAGCTGTTTTTT. Residues: CASSQFPGGGIGSTGELFF. This chain joins TRBV4-1 and TRBJ2-2; 7 positions agree with TRBD2. Trimming removed 2 bases from V and 5 bases from J; junction bases left unmatched: 17. Germline V gives CDR1 MGHRA, CDR2 YSYEKL. CDR3 length equals 19 residues.

The rearrangement joins TRBV28 to TRBJ2-6; no reliable D call. The CDR3 consists of 16 residues. Germline assignment: CDR1 MDHEN and CDR2 SYDVKM. Trimming cost V 2 bases and J 1 base, with 9 bases left between them. The CDR3 protein is CASSLPGESGANVLTF. DNA of the CDR3: TGTGCCAGCAGTTTACCTGGGGAATCTGGGGCCAACGTCCTGACTTTC.

The rearrangement uses TRBV7-9 and TRBJ2-2; D call uncertain. V was shortened by 8 bases and J by 6 bases, with 16 bases between the two germline ends. CDR3 length: 14 amino acids. Germline CDR1 reads SEHNR; CDR2 reads FQNEAQ (reference sequence). This CDR3 is CASRSLYIAGELFF. The CDR3 region has the DNA TGTGCCAGCCGTTCGCTTTACATAGCCGGGGAGCTGTTTTTT.

The sample holds many counts of this clonotype. The V gene is TRBV29-1, the J gene TRBJ2-7; D is undetermined. Germline V CDR1 and CDR2: SQVTM, ANQGSEA. The CDR3 is 13 amino acids. V lost 4 bases and J lost 0, with 10 bases in between. The CDR3 region is CSVVLVPSYEQYF. Written as DNA, the CDR3 is TGCAGCGTTGTTCTGGTGCCCTCCTACGAGCAGTACTTC.

The table lists this clonotype with many counts. The V call is TRBV7-6, the J call TRBJ1-6; 7 bases are a match to TRBD1. The CDR3 length is 17 residues. Germline V CDR1 and CDR2: SGHVS, FNYEAQ. J gave up 6 bases and V 4 bases, and 12 bases lay outside the gene matches. The CDR3 here is CASSSNLRTGSNSPLHF. The CDR3 nucleotides are TGTGCCAGCAGCTCCAACCTCCGGACAGGATCTAATTCACCCCTCCACTTT.

This clonotype was observed a handful of times. The gene calls are TRBV7-9 and TRBJ2-7, with a tentative D call TRBD2 (5 bases). The V gene lost 1 base and the J gene lost 4 bases, with 8 bases spanning the gap. Per the germline V gene, CDR1 is SEHNR and CDR2 is FQNEAQ (reference sequence). This CDR3 is 13 amino acids long. CDR3 DNA: TGTGCCAGCAGCTTAGGAGGGTGGTACGAGCAGTACTTC. Amino acids: CASSLGGWYEQYF.

The gene calls are TRBV6-2 or TRBV6-3 and TRBJ2-6; 8 nucleotides align to TRBD1. CDR1 and CDR2 (germline): MNHEY, SVGEGT. V lost 5 bases and J lost 2; bases outside the gene matches: 17. This CDR3 spans 20 amino acids. The CDR3 nucleotides read TGTGCCAGCAGTCCACTTACTACGACGGACAGGGTGGCTGGGGCCAACGTCCTGACTTTC. This codes for CASSPLTTTDRVAGANVLTF.

In its sample, this clonotype was seen a few times. The DNA for the CDR3 is TGTGCCAGCAGTTTCCGGGGCGGACAAACGGGGGCTTTCTTT. Residues: CASSFRGGQTGAFF. The chain carries TRBV12-3 or TRBV12-4 and TRBJ1-1; TRBD1 might be the D (5 bases). The CDR3 totals 14 residues. Deletions cut 3 bases from V and 11 bases from J, with 19 bases between.

This clonotype was seen many times. The V gene is TRBV20-1, the J gene TRBJ2-5; the D gene could be TRBD1 or TRBD2 (6 bases each). The CDR3 consists of 14 residues. In germline, CDR1 is DFQATT, CDR2 SNEGSKA (reference sequence). The V gene lost 5 bases and the J gene lost 5 bases, with 18 bases spanning the gap. The CDR3 region has the DNA TGCAGTGCTTACAGGGTCGTAGGGGGGGAGACCCAGTACTTC. Its translation: CSAYRVVGGETQYF.

The chain's CDR3 is CASSLIDGGNQPQHF. The CDR3, as DNA: TGTGCCAGCAGCTTAATTGACGGGGGCAATCAGCCCCAGCATTTT. The chain employs TRBV7-6 and TRBJ1-5; D unresolved. V shed 2 bases and J shed 2 bases, with 10 bases lying between them. Germline V gene sequence: CDR1 SGHVS, CDR2 FNYEAQ. The CDR3 runs 15 residues.

The gene calls are TRBV10-3 and TRBJ2-1, with unresolved D. The CDR3 totals 16 residues. CDR1 and CDR2 from the germline V gene are ENHRY and SYGVKD. The ends were cut back, 7 bases at V and 0 bases at J, with 16 bases in the middle. The CDR3 nucleotides are TGTGCCATCACGGAATCCTACGCTAGCTCCTACAATGAGCAGTTCTTC. Translating gives CAITESYASSYNEQFF.

V and J are TRBV6-1 and TRBJ2-2; 12 bases map to TRBD2. CDR1 is MNHNS and CDR2 is SASEGT in the germline V gene. This CDR3 is built from 15 residues. V lost 10 bases to trimming and J lost 4 bases; unmatched junction nucleotides: 7. CDR3 bases: TGTGCCACCCAGACTAGCGGGAGTTTCACCGGGGAGCTGTTTTTT. Its protein product is CATQTSGSFTGELFF.

V and J are TRBV5-1 and TRBJ1-2; TRBD1 might be the D (6 bases). The CDR3 runs 12 residues. V dropped 0 bases and J dropped 6 bases, with 6 bases sitting between them. CDR1 is SGHRS, CDR2 YFSETQ, per germline. The DNA for the CDR3 is TGCGCCAGCAGCTTGGGGACAGATGGCTACACCTTC. As protein: CASSLGTDGYTF. Full variable domain (remainder filled in from reference TRBV5-1 and TRBJ1-2): KAGVTQTPRYLIKTRGQQVTLSCSPISGHRSVSWYQQTPGQGLQFLFEYFSETQRNKGNFPGRFSGRQFSNSRSEMNVSTLELGDSALYLCASSLGTDGYTFGSGTRLTVV.

This clonotype showed up many times. V is TRBV6-1 and J is TRBJ1-2; no definite D call. This CDR3 comprises 13 residues. Germline V gene data show CDR1 as MNHNS and CDR2 as SASEGT. The germline V and J ends were trimmed by 5 bases and 6 bases, with 13 bases remaining between them. DNA for the CDR3: TGTGCCAGCAGTAGGGATCCCGGCGATGGCTACACCTTC. It specifies CASSRDPGDGYTF.

This clonotype was detected once. CDR3 coding DNA: TGTGCCAGCAGCTTACGAATGACCGGGACAGGGGTGGGGCAGTACTTC. Amino acids: CASSLRMTGTGVGQYF. The rearrangement uses TRBV7-8 and TRBJ2-7; 10 positions match TRBD1. Per germline, CDR1 SGHVS and CDR2 FQNEAQ. V was clipped by 2 bases and J by 9 bases; unmatched bases: 13. This CDR3 has 16 residues.

The chain couples TRBV3-1 to TRBJ2-1; D possibly corresponds to TRBD2 (5 bases). This CDR3 comprises 12 residues. Germline loops: CDR1 LGHDT, CDR2 YNNKEL (reference sequence). V shed 5 bases and J shed 12 bases, with 14 bases lying between them. CDR3 protein: CASSSGGLVQFF. CDR3 coding DNA: TGTGCCAGCAGCTCCGGAGGCCTCGTGCAGTTCTTC.

The gene calls are TRBV20-1 and TRBJ2-1; 7 bases are shared with TRBD1. CDR3 size: 13 residues. Germline-derived CDR1 and CDR2 are DFQATT and SNEGSKA (reference sequence). Trimming at V came to 3 bases and at J to 3 bases, leaving 2 bases not matched to a gene. The CDR3: CSASRGRYNEQFF. CDR3 nucleotides: TGCAGTGCTAGTAGGGGGCGCTACAATGAGCAGTTCTTC.

This clonotype was seen ten or more times. V gene TRBV6-4 combines with J gene TRBJ2-3; D gene unclear. The germline CDR1 and CDR2 sequences are MRHNA and SNTAGT. The V gene lost 5 bases and the J gene lost 2 bases, with 11 bases spanning the gap. CDR3 size: 14 residues. The CDR3 protein is CASSFGSLTDTQYF. CDR3 sequence (DNA): TGTGCCAGCAGTTTTGGCAGCCTCACAGATACGCAGTATTTT.

The CDR3 coding sequence is TGCGCCAGCAAATTTGGGGACGAGTATACTGAAGCTTTCTTT. Protein sequence: CASKFGDEYTEAFF. The chain couples TRBV5-1 to TRBJ1-1; a weak D match, TRBD1 (5 bases). The CDR3 length is 14 residues. CDR1 SGHRS and CDR2 YFSETQ come from the germline V gene. V dropped 6 bases and J dropped 5 bases, with 17 bases sitting between them.

V usage is TRBV18 and J usage is TRBJ2-1; D ambiguous. CDR1 and CDR2 (germline): KGHSH, LQKENI. There are 15 residues in the CDR3. With 6 bases removed from V and 3 bases from J, the gap between germline ends came to 15 bases. The CDR3 coding sequence is TGTGCCAGCTCCCCCTACTCCGGTAACTACAATGAGCAGTTCTTC. It translates to CASSPYSGNYNEQFF. The full variable domain, in which reference TRBV18 and TRBJ2-1 provide the parts outside the CDR3, is NAGVMQNPRHLVRRRGQEARLRCSPMKGHSHVYWYRQLPEEGLKFMVYLQKENIIDESGMPKERFSAEFPKEGPSILRIQQVVRGDSAAYFCASSPYSGNYNEQFFGPGTRLTVL.

This clonotype was recorded a few times. The chain links TRBV24-1 to TRBJ2-1, with 14 bases lining up with TRBD2. Germline loops: CDR1 KGHDR, CDR2 SFDVKD. Germline trimming cut 9 bases from V and 0 bases from J; bases unmatched to any gene: 6. This CDR3 comprises 17 residues. The CDR3 coding sequence is TGTGCCACCGGGGGACTAGCGGGGGCGAGCTCCTACAATGAGCAGTTCTTC. Protein sequence: CATGGLAGASSYNEQFF.

The chain joins TRBV9 to TRBJ1-2; D is undetermined. CDR1 and CDR2 from the germline V gene are SGDLS and YYNGEE. V gave up 1 base and J gave up 4 bases, with 14 bases separating them. This CDR3 contains 15 residues. As DNA, the CDR3 is TGTGCCAGCAGCGTACCGACAAGAGGCGGCTATGGCTACACCTTC. Protein product: CASSVPTRGGYGYTF.

The CDR3 coding sequence is TGTGCCAGCAGTTTACCGTTGTCACCCCTCCACTTT. It encodes CASSLPLSPLHF. The chain employs TRBV12-3 or TRBV12-4 and TRBJ1-6; unclear D gene. Trimming removed 2 bases at V and 10 bases at J, with 6 bases between. The CDR3 spans 12 residues.

The chain combines TRBV18 with TRBJ1-1; D may be TRBD1 (5 bases). V was trimmed by 4 bases and J by 6 bases, leaving 12 bases between them. There are 13 residues in the CDR3. Germline CDR1 reads KGHSH; CDR2 reads LQKENI. CDR3 sequence: CASSRGAEAEAFF. DNA for the CDR3: TGTGCCAGCTCACGAGGGGCTGAGGCTGAAGCTTTCTTT.